What follows is one T cell receptor beta chain and its context. Its antigen remains unidentified. The CDR3 has 15 amino acids. Germline CDR1 reads SGDLS; CDR2 reads YYNGEE. Germline trimming cut 4 bases from V and 6 bases from J; bases unmatched to any gene: 10. Treatment denoted: 19 received Ad26.COV2.S at low or high dose, single or two shots; roughly five received placebo; per-sample allocation not given. Sampling was performed 63 days after the first vaccine or placebo injection. What was given as vaccine was an Ad26 vector encoding Wuhan-strain SARS-CoV-2 spike. Only in-frame clones appear in the TCRdb table, and some are missing; sequencing was by immunoSEQ multiplex PCR. This sample has about 330,000 clones, with approximately 87% found just once. The sample comes from a study of Ad26.COV2.S vaccination and SARS-CoV-2 variants. Looking at the study overall: Vaccine-arm donor from the placebo-controlled COV1001 Ad26.COV2.S trial. The vaccine Ad26.COV2.S was put into the muscle once, or twice with 56 days between.

Study-wide results and caveats: Spike-specific responses of CD8+ and CD4+ T cells were reported to display substantial breadth after vaccination.

Sequenced material: peripheral blood, taken in a trial of Ad26.COV2.S vaccine versus placebo. The clonotype was recovered from a person aged 18 to 59 who received the Ad26.COV2.S COVID-19 vaccine or a placebo. V usage is TRBV9 and J usage is TRBJ1-2, with TRBD1 matching 9 bases. Here the CDR3 reads CASSTEGQGRHGYTF. The CDR3 DNA is TGTGCCAGCAGCACAGAGGGACAGGGAAGGCATGGCTACACCTTC.